One T cell receptor beta chain is described in this entry. Its antigen is not identified. This sample is drawn from a study of chemoradiotherapy in HPV16-positive cancers. Study-level information: Candidate HPV-specific clones and shared TCR motifs came from a couple of HPV16-positive patients. Findings and limits, study-wide: Candidate HPV-specific clones and E7-related TCR motifs grew in tumor during treatment.

The V and J ends lost 5 bases and 1 base respectively, with 11 bases between them. Germline CDR1 and CDR2: MNHEY and SVGAGI. This CDR3 spans 14 amino acids. Profiled with immunoSEQ multiplex PCR; TCRdb holds only in-frame clones, not every one. The table includes under 35,000 clones, 88% detected once. This TCR derives from a human donor with HPV-associated anogenital cancer. This rearrangement joins TRBV6-5 to TRBJ1-1; D is unclear. Material: blood, obtained from a patient who underwent chemoradiotherapy. The CDR3 nucleotides read TGTGCCAGCAGTAAACGGACGGAGAACACTGAAGCTTTCTTT. This translates into CASSKRTENTEAFF.